Listed below are T cell receptor beta chains from one sample, sequenced in a study of cytomegalovirus exposure and HLA in healthy donors. The repertoire was sequenced with immunoSEQ multiplex PCR; TCRdb's copy has only in-frame clones and lacks some. This table holds more than 250,000 clones, about 90% found once. The sample consisted of PBMCs. The origin of the receptors is a woman aged 18-35 years in good health and CMV-seronegative. Both conserved end residues are part of each CDR3. Fields, in order: V gene, J gene, D gene, CDR3 protein. The D gene is left open where the match is weak.

v_call: TRBV9
j_call: TRBJ1-2
d_call: NA
cdr3_aa: CASSAEGRDNGYTF

v_call: TRBV9
j_call: TRBJ2-3
d_call: NA
cdr3_aa: CASSQSGFRTDTQYF

v_call: TRBV25-1
j_call: TRBJ1-1
d_call: NA
cdr3_aa: CASSDSGVHTEAFF

v_call: TRBV21-1
j_call: TRBJ1-1
d_call: NA
cdr3_aa: CASSIRGGLTEAFF

v_call: TRBV7-3
j_call: TRBJ2-7
d_call: NA
cdr3_aa: CASSPGLSYEQYF

v_call: TRBV19
j_call: TRBJ1-1
d_call: TRBD1
cdr3_aa: CASSPGQMNTEAFF

v_call: TRBV4-1
j_call: TRBJ1-5
d_call: NA
cdr3_aa: CASSSGTPSNQPQHF

v_call: TRBV7-3
j_call: TRBJ1-6
d_call: NA
cdr3_aa: CASSPSGGNSPLHF

v_call: TRBV25-1
j_call: TRBJ1-2
d_call: NA
cdr3_aa: CASLGETAYYGYTF

v_call: TRBV11-1
j_call: TRBJ2-3
d_call: TRBD2
cdr3_aa: CASSLFSGGSDTQYF

v_call: TRBV7-3
j_call: TRBJ2-2
d_call: NA
cdr3_aa: CASSLQGAGELFF

v_call: TRBV6-5
j_call: TRBJ2-1
d_call: NA
cdr3_aa: CASSALRGDEQFF

v_call: TRBV6-1
j_call: TRBJ2-5
d_call: TRBD2
cdr3_aa: CASSEAGGSQETQYF

v_call: TRBV10-3
j_call: TRBJ1-1
d_call: NA
cdr3_aa: CAISAPSGAYTEAFF

v_call: TRBV7-8
j_call: TRBJ2-3
d_call: TRBD2
cdr3_aa: CASSPRLAASTDTQYF

v_call: TRBV19
j_call: TRBJ1-5
d_call: NA
cdr3_aa: CASTWTGTNNQPQHF

v_call: TRBV5-4
j_call: TRBJ2-3
d_call: TRBD2
cdr3_aa: CASSVGLADTDTQYF

v_call: TRBV29-1
j_call: TRBJ2-7
d_call: NA
cdr3_aa: CSVAGLSILDYEQYF

v_call: TRBV30
j_call: TRBJ2-5
d_call: NA
cdr3_aa: CAWSPPVVGGGETQYF

v_call: TRBV9
j_call: TRBJ2-1
d_call: TRBD2
cdr3_aa: CASSEGPGTSGGKAFF

v_call: TRBV10-3
j_call: TRBJ1-1
d_call: NA
cdr3_aa: CAIRREESNTEAFF

v_call: TRBV5-1
j_call: TRBJ2-1
d_call: TRBD2
cdr3_aa: CASSRGVTYNEQFF

v_call: TRBV7-3
j_call: TRBJ2-2
d_call: TRBD1
cdr3_aa: CASSLEGAVGELFF

v_call: TRBV5-4
j_call: TRBJ1-2
d_call: TRBD1
cdr3_aa: CASSLAPTGDYGYTF

v_call: TRBV18
j_call: TRBJ2-4
d_call: TRBD1
cdr3_aa: CASSPWTGSENIQYF

v_call: TRBV30
j_call: TRBJ2-3
d_call: TRBD1
cdr3_aa: CAWSYGGQGTDTQYF

v_call: TRBV5-8
j_call: TRBJ1-5
d_call: NA
cdr3_aa: CASIQRQDLSNQPQHF

v_call: TRBV7-9
j_call: TRBJ2-7
d_call: TRBD1
cdr3_aa: CASSSSLSDRVYEQYF

v_call: TRBV11-2
j_call: TRBJ1-1
d_call: NA
cdr3_aa: CASTPVGGRGREWTEAFF

v_call: TRBV19
j_call: TRBJ2-1
d_call: TRBD1
cdr3_aa: CASSMTGGSYNEQFF

v_call: TRBV7-8
j_call: TRBJ2-6
d_call: TRBD1
cdr3_aa: CASSRDRFSGANVLTF

v_call: TRBV5-4
j_call: TRBJ2-6
d_call: NA
cdr3_aa: CASNSKGFGSGANVLTF

v_call: TRBV7-2
j_call: TRBJ2-3
d_call: TRBD2
cdr3_aa: CASSLAVGLAGTDTQYF

v_call: TRBV9
j_call: TRBJ1-4
d_call: NA
cdr3_aa: CASSSGNNPEKLFF

v_call: TRBV6-6
j_call: TRBJ2-3
d_call: TRBD2
cdr3_aa: CASSRTSGGSTDTQFF

v_call: TRBV5-5
j_call: TRBJ1-5
d_call: NA
cdr3_aa: CASSLEGAITQPQHF

v_call: TRBV11-2
j_call: TRBJ2-1
d_call: NA
cdr3_aa: CASSLSPGTYNEQFF

v_call: TRBV19
j_call: TRBJ1-4
d_call: TRBD1
cdr3_aa: CASSLGQDEKLFF

v_call: TRBV27
j_call: TRBJ2-2
d_call: NA
cdr3_aa: CASIIRETGELFF

v_call: TRBV2
j_call: TRBJ1-6
d_call: TRBD1
cdr3_aa: CASSATGQENSPLHF

v_call: TRBV6-5
j_call: TRBJ2-1
d_call: NA
cdr3_aa: CASSYSGPNEQFF

v_call: TRBV2
j_call: TRBJ2-7
d_call: NA
cdr3_aa: CASRSGGQYEQYF

v_call: TRBV9
j_call: TRBJ2-2
d_call: NA
cdr3_aa: CASSVEGGPTGELFF

v_call: TRBV6-4
j_call: TRBJ2-3
d_call: TRBD1
cdr3_aa: CASSDSSQGAADTQYF

v_call: TRBV5-6
j_call: TRBJ2-1
d_call: NA
cdr3_aa: CAGSLGAIEQFF

v_call: TRBV13
j_call: TRBJ2-7
d_call: NA
cdr3_aa: CASSLFARAYEQYF

v_call: TRBV2
j_call: TRBJ1-3
d_call: NA
cdr3_aa: CASSDRDSRNTIYF

v_call: TRBV30
j_call: TRBJ1-5
d_call: NA
cdr3_aa: CAWRTQGSHSNQPQHF